Shown below are 7 T cell receptor beta chains from a single sample sequenced in a study of blood T cell repertoires in COVID-19. The method was immunoSEQ multiplex PCR; TCRdb's version includes in-frame clones alone and lacks a portion of them. The sample lists around 94,000 clones; about 80% were seen once. Source material: peripheral blood. The source is a human donor in a cohort sampled during active COVID-19.

V usage is TRBV30 and J usage is TRBJ1-2; 8 bases line up with TRBD1. Germline V gene lookup returns CDR1 GTSNPN and CDR2 SVGIG (reference sequence). This CDR3 spans 15 amino acids. After removal of 2 bases from V and 4 bases from J, the junction contained 9 bases not matched to a gene. CDR3 loop: CAWSSRDRPIYGYTF. DNA for the CDR3: TGTGCCTGGAGTTCTAGGGACAGGCCTATCTATGGCTACACCTTC.

The V call is TRBV28, the J call TRBJ1-1; D uncertain. V was pared by 6 bases and J by 0 bases, with 17 bases between. The CDR3 is made up of 16 amino acids. The germline gives CDR1 MDHEN, CDR2 SYDVKM. The CDR3 coding sequence is TGTGCCAGCAGCTTACTTTCCGGGATAATGAACACTGAAGCTTTCTTT. It encodes CASSLLSGIMNTEAFF.

The chain recombines TRBV21-1 with TRBJ1-6; the table's D call, TRBD1, has no DNA check behind it. TRBV21-1 is an annotated pseudogene. The length of the CDR3 is 15 residues. The CDR3 nucleotides are TGTGCCAGCAGCAAAGTTCAGGGTTATAATTCACCCCTCCACTTT. It encodes CASSKVQGYNSPLHF.

Only a few counts were recorded for this clone. The V gene is TRBV30, the J gene TRBJ1-6; a weak D match, TRBD1 (6 bases). Germline V gene sequence: CDR1 GTSNPN, CDR2 SVGIG (reference sequence). The CDR3 sequence is 14 residues long. Trimming removed 3 bases from V and 8 bases from J, with 14 bases in between. CDR3 DNA sequence: TGTGCCTGGAGCGCCGGGACACCTGATTCACCCCTCCACTTT. It yields the protein CAWSAGTPDSPLHF.

CDR3 sequence (DNA): TGTGCCAGCTCACCACCTATGCAGGGGGCCTACGAGCAGTACTTC. Translating gives CASSPPMQGAYEQYF. V gene TRBV18 combines with J gene TRBJ2-7, with TRBD1 identical over 7 bases. The CDR3 has 15 residues. CDR1 is KGHSH and CDR2 is LQKENI in the germline V gene. The J segment lost 2 bases and the V segment lost 0 bases, leaving 4 bases of the junction unmatched.

This clone was counted between two and nine times. The gene calls are TRBV6-5 and TRBJ1-6, with 7 bases aligning to TRBD1. Germline assignment: CDR1 MNHEY and CDR2 SVGAGI. CDR3 size: 14 residues. With 5 bases clipped from V and 9 bases from J, the junction kept 7 bases outside the gene matches. CDR3 in DNA: TGTGCCAGCAGTCACCTTAAGGGGGCTTCACCCCTCCACTTT. Amino acid sequence: CASSHLKGASPLHF.

CDR3 DNA sequence: TGCGCCAGCAGCTTGGACAGGGGAACCCACGAGCAGTACTTC. Translated, it gives CASSLDRGTHEQYF. The chain has TRBV5-1 and TRBJ2-7, with 7 nucleotides matching TRBD1. After removal of 0 bases from V and 5 bases from J, the junction contained 5 bases not matched to a gene. From germline, CDR1 is SGHRS and CDR2 YFSETQ. This CDR3 spans 14 amino acids.